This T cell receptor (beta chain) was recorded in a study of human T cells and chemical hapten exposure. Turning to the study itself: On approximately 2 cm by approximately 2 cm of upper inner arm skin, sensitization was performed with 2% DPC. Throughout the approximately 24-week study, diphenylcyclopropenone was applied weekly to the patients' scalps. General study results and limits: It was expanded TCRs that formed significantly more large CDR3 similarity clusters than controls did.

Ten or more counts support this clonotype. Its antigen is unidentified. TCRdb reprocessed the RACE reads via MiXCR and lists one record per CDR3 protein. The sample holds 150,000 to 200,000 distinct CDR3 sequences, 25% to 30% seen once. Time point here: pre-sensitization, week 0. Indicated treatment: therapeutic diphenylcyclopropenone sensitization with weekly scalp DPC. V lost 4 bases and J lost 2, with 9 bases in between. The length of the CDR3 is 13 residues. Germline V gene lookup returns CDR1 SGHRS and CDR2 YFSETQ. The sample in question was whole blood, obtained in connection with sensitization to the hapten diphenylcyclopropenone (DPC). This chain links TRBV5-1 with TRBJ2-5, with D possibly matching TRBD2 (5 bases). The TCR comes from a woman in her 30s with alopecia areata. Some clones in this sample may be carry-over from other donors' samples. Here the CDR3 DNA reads TGCGCCAGCAGCCCCGGGGTTCAAGAGACCCAGTACTTC. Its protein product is CASSPGVQETQYF.